Following are 6 T cell receptor beta chains from one sample sequenced in a study of cytomegalovirus exposure and HLA in healthy donors. Use of 60 Vbeta and 13 Jbeta primers characterized the PCR. Data came from immunoSEQ multiplex PCR; TCRdb stores just in-frame clones and leaves some out. The profile covers fewer than 150,000 clones, with roughly 77% appearing a single time and 2% to 2.5% taken by the ten largest. The specimen was PBMCs. These receptors were collected from a man aged 25-40 years in good health and CMV-seronegative.

DNA of the CDR3: TGTGCCAGTAGTATAATCGGCGGCGGCGCATACTCCTACGAGCAGTACTTC. Translated, it gives CASSIIGGGAYSYEQYF. This chain links TRBV19 with TRBJ2-7; no firm D call. This CDR3 contains 17 residues. Germline V lookup: CDR1 LNHDA, CDR2 SQIVND (reference sequence). V was pared by 2 bases and J by 0 bases, with 17 bases between.

The chain joins TRBV5-4 to TRBJ2-5; TRBD1 agrees at 8 bases. CDR1 is SGHNT and CDR2 is YYREEE in the germline V gene (reference sequence). The CDR3 is 14 residues long. The ends lost 2 bases at V and 5 bases at J; junction bases unmatched: 5. The CDR3 sequence: CASSFPGGKETQYF. In nucleotides, the CDR3 is TGTGCCAGCAGCTTTCCAGGGGGCAAGGAGACCCAGTACTTC. Based on the CDR3 plus reference TRBV5-4 and TRBJ2-5, the full variable domain is ETGVTQSPTHLIKTRGQQVTLRCSSQSGHNTVSWYQQALGQGPQFIFQYYREEENGRGNFPPRFSGLQFPNYSSELNVNALELDDSALYLCASSFPGGKETQYFGPGTRLLVL.

The chain has TRBV5-6 and TRBJ1-2, with TRBD1 matching over 7 bases. The V and J ends lost 3 bases and 4 bases, in that order; junction bases with no gene match: 12. Germline V lookup: CDR1 SGHDT, CDR2 YYEEEE. The CDR3 extends over 16 amino acids. The CDR3 reads CASSSTPEQGIYGYTF. The CDR3 bases are TGTGCCAGCAGCTCGACCCCGGAACAGGGGATCTATGGCTACACCTTC. Complete variable domain (other parts from reference TRBV5-6 and TRBJ1-2): DAGVTQSPTHLIKTRGQQVTLRCSPKSGHDTVSWYQQALGQGPQFIFQYYEEEERQRGNFPDRFSGHQFPNYSSELNVNALLLGDSALYLCASSSTPEQGIYGYTFGSGTRLTVV.

The rearrangement links TRBV5-1 to TRBJ2-5, with 11 bases matching TRBD2. The CDR3 is 14 residues long. The germline CDR1 and CDR2 sequences are SGHRS and YFSETQ. J gave up 5 bases and V 3 bases, and 3 bases lay outside the gene matches. Written as DNA, the CDR3 is TGCGCCAGCAGCTCTCTAGCGGGAGGTGAGACCCAGTACTTC. It specifies CASSSLAGGETQYF.

The chain uses TRBV7-9 and TRBJ2-2; no firm D call. The CDR3 runs 13 residues. The germline V gene encodes CDR1 SEHNR and CDR2 FQNEAQ (reference sequence). V dropped 5 bases and J dropped 4 bases, with 8 bases sitting between them. CDR3 DNA sequence: TGTGCCAGCAGCCGTGGCTTCACCGGGGAGCTGTTTTTT. Translation: CASSRGFTGELFF.

The J gene is TRBJ2-5, the V gene TRBV5-1, with TRBD1 matching 9 bases. CDR1 is SGHRS, CDR2 YFSETQ, per germline. Trimming cost V 4 bases and J 5 bases; bases outside gene matches: 6. The CDR3 is 14 residues long. The CDR3 loop reads CASSVQGARETQYF. The CDR3, as DNA: TGCGCCAGCAGCGTACAGGGGGCGCGGGAGACCCAGTACTTC.